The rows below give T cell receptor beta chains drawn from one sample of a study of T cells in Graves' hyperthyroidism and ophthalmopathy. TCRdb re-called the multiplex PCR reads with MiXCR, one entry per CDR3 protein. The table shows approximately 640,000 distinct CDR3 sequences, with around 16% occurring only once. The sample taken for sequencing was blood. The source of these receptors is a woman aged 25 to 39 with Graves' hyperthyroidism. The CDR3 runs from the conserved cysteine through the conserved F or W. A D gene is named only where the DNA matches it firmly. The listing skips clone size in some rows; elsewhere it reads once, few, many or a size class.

TGCGCCAGCAGCTTCGACAGAAACTACAATGAGCAGTTCTTC	CASSFDRNYNEQFF	14	-	TRBV5-1	TRBJ2-1	few
TGTGCCAGCAGTTCCTACAGAAATCAGCCCCAGCATTTT	CASSSYRNQPQHF	13	-	TRBV7-9	TRBJ1-5	many
TGTGCCAGCAGCGTAGCGGGAACTTCTAGCTCCTACGAGCAGTACTTC	CASSVAGTSSSYEQYF	16	-	TRBV9	TRBJ2-7	few
TGTGCCACCAGCCGGACAGGGGTTCTTGTGTTAAACAGTCAGCCCCAGCATTTT	CATSRTGVLVLNSQPQHF	18	TRBD1	TRBV24-1	TRBJ1-5	-
TGTGCCAGCACTTATACGGACATGAACACTGAAGCTTTCTTT	CASTYTDMNTEAFF	14	-	TRBV9	TRBJ1-1	-
TGTGCCACCAGCAGAGGAAGCGGGAGGAACAATGAGCAGTTCTTC	CATSRGSGRNNEQFF	15	TRBD2	TRBV15	TRBJ2-1	many
TGTGCCAGCAGTTATTCGGACAGGGTGTACGACGAGCAGTACTTC	CASSYSDRVYDEQYF	15	TRBD1	TRBV6-2/TRBV6-3	TRBJ2-7	many
TGTGCCACCAGTGGGTACGGGAGAGAGGCCTTCCACAATGAGCAGTTCTTC	CATSGYGREAFHNEQFF	17	-	TRBV24-1	TRBJ2-1	many
TGTGCCAGCAGCAATACAGGGCTCTCCACAGATACGCAGTATTTT	CASSNTGLSTDTQYF	15	-	TRBV7-9	TRBJ2-3	few
TGTGCCAGCAGCATGAGACAGGCCCCGGGACGGGAGGATAGCTACGAGCAGTACTTC	CASSMRQAPGREDSYEQYF	19	-	TRBV7-2	TRBJ2-7	-
TGCGCCAGCAGCCAAGGTCGGAGCAACACTGAAGCTTTCTTT	CASSQGRSNTEAFF	14	-	TRBV4-1	TRBJ1-1	few
TGTGCCAGCAGTTTTTTTGTGACCGGGGAGCTGTTTTTT	CASSFFVTGELFF	13	-	TRBV12-3/TRBV12-4	TRBJ2-2	-
TGCAGTGCTAGTTTGGCGGGAGGGTCGAGAGAGACCCAGTACTTC	CSASLAGGSRETQYF	15	TRBD2	TRBV20-1	TRBJ2-5	many
TGTGCCAGCACACTAGTCAGGGGGTACAATGAGCAGTTCTTC	CASTLVRGYNEQFF	14	TRBD1	TRBV27	TRBJ2-1	many